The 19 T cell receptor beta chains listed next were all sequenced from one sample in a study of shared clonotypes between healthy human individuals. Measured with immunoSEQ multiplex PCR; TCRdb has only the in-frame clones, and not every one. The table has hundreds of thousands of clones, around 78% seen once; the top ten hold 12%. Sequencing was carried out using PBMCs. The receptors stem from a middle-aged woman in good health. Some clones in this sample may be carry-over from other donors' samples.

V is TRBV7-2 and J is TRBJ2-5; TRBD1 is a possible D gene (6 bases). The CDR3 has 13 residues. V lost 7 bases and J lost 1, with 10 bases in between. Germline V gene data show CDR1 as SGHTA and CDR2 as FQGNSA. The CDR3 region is CASNGQIQETQYF. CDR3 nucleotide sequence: TGTGCCAGCAACGGACAGATCCAAGAGACCCAGTACTTC.

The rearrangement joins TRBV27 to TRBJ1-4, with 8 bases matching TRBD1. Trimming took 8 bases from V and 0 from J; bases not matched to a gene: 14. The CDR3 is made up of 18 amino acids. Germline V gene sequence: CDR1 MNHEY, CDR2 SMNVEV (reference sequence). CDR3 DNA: TGTGCCAGCCTTTCTTATCAGCAGGGGGCTGCAACTAATGAAAAACTGTTTTTT. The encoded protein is CASLSYQQGAATNEKLFF.

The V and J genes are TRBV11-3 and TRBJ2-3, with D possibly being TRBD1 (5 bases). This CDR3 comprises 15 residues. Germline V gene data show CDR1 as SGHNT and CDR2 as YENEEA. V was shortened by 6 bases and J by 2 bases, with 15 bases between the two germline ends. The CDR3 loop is CASSPRQGDTDTQYF. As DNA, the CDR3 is TGTGCCAGCAGTCCACGCCAGGGCGACACAGATACGCAGTATTTT.

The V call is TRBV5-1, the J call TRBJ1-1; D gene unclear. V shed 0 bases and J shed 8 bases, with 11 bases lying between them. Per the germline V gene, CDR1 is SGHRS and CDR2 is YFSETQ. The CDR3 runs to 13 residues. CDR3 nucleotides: TGCGCCAGCAGCTTGGGGACCGACCTCGAAGCTTTCTTT. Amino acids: CASSLGTDLEAFF.

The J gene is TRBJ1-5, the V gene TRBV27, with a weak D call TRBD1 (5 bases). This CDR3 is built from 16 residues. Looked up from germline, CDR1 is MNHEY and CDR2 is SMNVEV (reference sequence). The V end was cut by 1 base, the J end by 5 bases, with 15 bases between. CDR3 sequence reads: CASSLLGMGGHQPQHF. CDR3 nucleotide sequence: TGTGCCAGCAGTTTATTGGGAATGGGGGGTCATCAGCCCCAGCATTTT.

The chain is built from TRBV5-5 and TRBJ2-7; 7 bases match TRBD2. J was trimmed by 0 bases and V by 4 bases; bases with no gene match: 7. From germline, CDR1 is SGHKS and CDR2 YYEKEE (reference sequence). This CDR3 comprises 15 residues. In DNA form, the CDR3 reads TGTGCCAGCAGCGTGGGAGGGGTTAACTCCTACGAGCAGTACTTC. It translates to CASSVGGVNSYEQYF.

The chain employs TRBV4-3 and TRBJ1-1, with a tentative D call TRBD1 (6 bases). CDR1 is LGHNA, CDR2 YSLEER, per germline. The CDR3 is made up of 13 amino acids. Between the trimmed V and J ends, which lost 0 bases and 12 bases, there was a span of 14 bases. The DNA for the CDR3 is TGCGCCAGCAGCCAAGATTTGGGGGGCAGGACTTTCTTT. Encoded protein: CASSQDLGGRTFF.

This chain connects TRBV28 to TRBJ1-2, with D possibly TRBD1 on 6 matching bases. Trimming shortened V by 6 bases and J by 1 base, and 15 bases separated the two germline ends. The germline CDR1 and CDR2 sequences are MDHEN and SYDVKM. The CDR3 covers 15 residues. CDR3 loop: CASSRALGGNYGYTF. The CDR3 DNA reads TGTGCCAGCAGCCGTGCTCTAGGGGGTAACTATGGCTACACCTTC.

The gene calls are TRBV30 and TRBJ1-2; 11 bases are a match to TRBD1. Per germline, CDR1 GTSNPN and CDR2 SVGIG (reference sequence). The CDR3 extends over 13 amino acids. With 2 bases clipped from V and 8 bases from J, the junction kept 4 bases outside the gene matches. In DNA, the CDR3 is TGTGCCTGGAGTCCGGGACAGGGGGTCGGCTACACCTTC. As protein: CAWSPGQGVGYTF.

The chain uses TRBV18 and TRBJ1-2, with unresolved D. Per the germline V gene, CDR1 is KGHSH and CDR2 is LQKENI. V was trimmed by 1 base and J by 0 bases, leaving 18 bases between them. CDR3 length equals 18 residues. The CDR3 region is CASSPLPGPIYSNYGYTF. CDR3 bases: TGTGCCAGCTCACCACTGCCAGGCCCGATTTACTCTAACTATGGCTACACCTTC.

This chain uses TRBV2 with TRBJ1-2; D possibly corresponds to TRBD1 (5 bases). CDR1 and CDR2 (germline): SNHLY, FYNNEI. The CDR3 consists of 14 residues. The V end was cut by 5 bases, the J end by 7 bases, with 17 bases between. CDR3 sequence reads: CASSWDPAGSGYTF. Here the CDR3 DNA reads TGTGCCAGCAGTTGGGACCCGGCAGGGTCTGGCTACACCTTC.

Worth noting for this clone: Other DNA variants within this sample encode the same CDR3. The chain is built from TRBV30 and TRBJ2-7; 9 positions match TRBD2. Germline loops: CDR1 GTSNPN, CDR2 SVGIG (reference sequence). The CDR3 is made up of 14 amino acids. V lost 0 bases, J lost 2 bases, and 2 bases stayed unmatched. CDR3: CAWSVLAGPYEQYF. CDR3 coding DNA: TGTGCCTGGAGTGTCCTAGCGGGACCCTACGAGCAGTACTTC.

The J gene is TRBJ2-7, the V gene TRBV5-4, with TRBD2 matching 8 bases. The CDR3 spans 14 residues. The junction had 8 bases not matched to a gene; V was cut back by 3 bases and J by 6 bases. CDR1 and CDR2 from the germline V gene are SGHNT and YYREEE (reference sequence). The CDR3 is CASSSTRTSSEQYF. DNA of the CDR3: TGTGCCAGCAGCTCCACCCGGACTAGCTCCGAGCAGTACTTC.

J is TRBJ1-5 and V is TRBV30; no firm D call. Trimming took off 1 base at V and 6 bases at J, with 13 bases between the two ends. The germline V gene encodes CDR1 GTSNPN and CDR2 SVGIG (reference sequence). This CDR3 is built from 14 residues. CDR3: CAWSGLLAGQPQHF. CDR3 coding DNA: TGTGCCTGGAGTGGACTTTTGGCGGGTCAGCCCCAGCATTTT.

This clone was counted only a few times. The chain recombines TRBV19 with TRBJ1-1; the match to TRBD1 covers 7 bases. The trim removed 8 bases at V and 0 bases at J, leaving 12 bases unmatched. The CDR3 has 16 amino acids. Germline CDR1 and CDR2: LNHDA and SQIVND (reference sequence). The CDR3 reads CASGRRTGGLNTEAFF. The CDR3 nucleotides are TGTGCCAGTGGCAGACGGACAGGAGGATTGAACACTGAAGCTTTCTTT.

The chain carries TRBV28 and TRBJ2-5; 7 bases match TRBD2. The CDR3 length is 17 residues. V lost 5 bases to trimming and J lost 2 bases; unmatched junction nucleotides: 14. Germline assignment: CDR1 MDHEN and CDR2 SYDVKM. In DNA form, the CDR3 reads TGTGCCAGCAGTCCCACTCCGACTAGCCCCTTTCAAGAGACCCAGTACTTC. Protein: CASSPTPTSPFQETQYF.

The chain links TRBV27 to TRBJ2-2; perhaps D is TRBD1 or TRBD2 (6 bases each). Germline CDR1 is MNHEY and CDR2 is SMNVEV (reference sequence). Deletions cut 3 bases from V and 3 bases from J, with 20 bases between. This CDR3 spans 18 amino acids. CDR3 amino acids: CASSFSGVTGLDTGELFF. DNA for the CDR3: TGTGCCAGCAGTTTCTCGGGGGTAACAGGGTTGGACACCGGGGAGCTGTTTTTT.

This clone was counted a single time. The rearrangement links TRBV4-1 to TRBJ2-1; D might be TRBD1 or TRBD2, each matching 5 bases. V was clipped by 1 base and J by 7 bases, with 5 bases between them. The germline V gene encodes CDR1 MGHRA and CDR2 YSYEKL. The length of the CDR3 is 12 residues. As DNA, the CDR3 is TGCGCCAGCAGCCAAGGGGGGAATGAGCAGTTCTTC. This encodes CASSQGGNEQFF.

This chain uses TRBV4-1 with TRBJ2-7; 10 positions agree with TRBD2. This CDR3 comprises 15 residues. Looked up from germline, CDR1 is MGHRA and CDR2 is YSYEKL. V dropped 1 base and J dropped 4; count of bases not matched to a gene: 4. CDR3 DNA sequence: TGCGCCAGCAGCCAAGTTGATAGCGGGAGGTACGAGCAGTACTTC. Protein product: CASSQVDSGRYEQYF.